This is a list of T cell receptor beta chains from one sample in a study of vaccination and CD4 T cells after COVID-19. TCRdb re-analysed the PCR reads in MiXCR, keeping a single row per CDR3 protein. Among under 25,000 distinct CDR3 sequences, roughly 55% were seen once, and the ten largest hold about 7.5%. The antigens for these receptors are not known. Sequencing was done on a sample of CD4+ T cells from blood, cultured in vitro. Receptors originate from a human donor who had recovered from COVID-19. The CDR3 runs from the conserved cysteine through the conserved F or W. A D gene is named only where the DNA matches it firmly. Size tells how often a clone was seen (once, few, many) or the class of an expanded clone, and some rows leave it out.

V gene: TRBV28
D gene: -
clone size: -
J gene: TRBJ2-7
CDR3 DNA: TGTGCCAGCACGGACCTCTCCTTGGGAGAGCAGTACTTC
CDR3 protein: CASTDLSLGEQYF

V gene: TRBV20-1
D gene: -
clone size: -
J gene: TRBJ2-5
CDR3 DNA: TGCAGTGCTTCAAGGGGACCCCTGCAAGAGACCCAGTACTTC
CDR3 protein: CSASRGPLQETQYF

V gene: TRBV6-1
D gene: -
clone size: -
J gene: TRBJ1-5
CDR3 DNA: TGTGCCAGCAGCCCCCCGGGGGATAGCAATCAGCCCCAGCATTTT
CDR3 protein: CASSPPGDSNQPQHF

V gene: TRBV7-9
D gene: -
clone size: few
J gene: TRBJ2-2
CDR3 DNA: TGTGCCAGCAGCTTAGTACCGGCCCAGGATGCCGGGGAGCTGTTTTTT
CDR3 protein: CASSLVPAQDAGELFF

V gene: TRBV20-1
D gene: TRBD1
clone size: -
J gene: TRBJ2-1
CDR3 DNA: TGCAGTGCTAGCCAAGGGGGCGGATTTGGCGGGCGTGAGCAGTTCTTC
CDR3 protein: CSASQGGGFGGREQFF

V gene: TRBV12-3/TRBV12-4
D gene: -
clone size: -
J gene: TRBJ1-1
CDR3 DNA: TGTGCCAGCAGTTTACGACTCTTGAACACTGAAGCTTTCTTT
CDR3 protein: CASSLRLLNTEAFF

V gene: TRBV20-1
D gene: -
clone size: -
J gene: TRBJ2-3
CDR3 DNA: TGCAGTGCCCTAGCTTATTTCGGAGATACGCAGTATTTT
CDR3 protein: CSALAYFGDTQYF

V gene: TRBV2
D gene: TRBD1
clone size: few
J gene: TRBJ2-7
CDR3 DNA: TGTGCCAGCACTAAGACAGGGGGGCTCTACGAGCAGTACTTC
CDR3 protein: CASTKTGGLYEQYF

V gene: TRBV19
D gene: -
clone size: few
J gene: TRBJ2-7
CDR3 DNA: TGTGCCAGTAGTATGGGGTATTACTCCTACGAGCAGTACTTC
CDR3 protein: CASSMGYYSYEQYF

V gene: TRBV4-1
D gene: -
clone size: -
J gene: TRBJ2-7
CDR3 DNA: TGCGCCAGCAGCCAGAGGGTAGATGGGGGAAGCTCCTACGAGCAGTACTTC
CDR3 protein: CASSQRVDGGSSYEQYF

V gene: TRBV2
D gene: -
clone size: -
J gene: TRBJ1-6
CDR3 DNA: TGTGCCAGCAGTGAAATGAATAATTCACCCCTCCACTTT
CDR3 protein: CASSEMNNSPLHF

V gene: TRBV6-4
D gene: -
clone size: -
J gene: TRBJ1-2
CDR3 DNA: TGTGCCAGCAGTACGACAGGTGACGGACCTAACTATGGCTACACCTTC
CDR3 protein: CASSTTGDGPNYGYTF

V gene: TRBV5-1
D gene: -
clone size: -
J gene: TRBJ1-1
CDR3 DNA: TGCGCCAGCAGCTTGGGACTCGCGAGACAAATGAACACTGAAGCTTTCTTT
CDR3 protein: CASSLGLARQMNTEAFF

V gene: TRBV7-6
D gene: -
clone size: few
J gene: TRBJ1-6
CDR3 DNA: TGTGCCAGCAGCTTGGCGAATTCACCCCTCCACTTT
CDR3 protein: CASSLANSPLHF

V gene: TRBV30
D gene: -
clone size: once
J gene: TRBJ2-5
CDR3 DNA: TGTGCCTGGACCAAGGGACTCGGCGAAGAGACCCAGTACTTC
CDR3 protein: CAWTKGLGEETQYF

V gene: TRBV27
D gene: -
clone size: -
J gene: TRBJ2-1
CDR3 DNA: TGTGCCAGCACCTTAGACTACGCCGGGTACAATGAGCAGTTCTTC
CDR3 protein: CASTLDYAGYNEQFF

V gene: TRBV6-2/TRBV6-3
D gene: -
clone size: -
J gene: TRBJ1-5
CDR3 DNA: TGTGCCAGCGAACCGACAGGATCGTACCAGCCCCAGCATTTT
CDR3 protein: CASEPTGSYQPQHF

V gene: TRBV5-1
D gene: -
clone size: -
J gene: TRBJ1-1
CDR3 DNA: TGCGCCAGCAGGGCGGGTAACACTGAAGCTTTCTTT
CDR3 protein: CASRAGNTEAFF

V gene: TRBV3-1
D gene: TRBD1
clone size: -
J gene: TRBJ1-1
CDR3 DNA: TGTGCCAGCAGCCTCCCGGGACAGCTGAACACTGAAGCTTTCTTT
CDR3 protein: CASSLPGQLNTEAFF

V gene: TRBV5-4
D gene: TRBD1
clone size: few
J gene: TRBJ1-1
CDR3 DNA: TGTGCCAGCAGTACACAGGGGGCAGAGAACACTGAAGCTTTCTTT
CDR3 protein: CASSTQGAENTEAFF

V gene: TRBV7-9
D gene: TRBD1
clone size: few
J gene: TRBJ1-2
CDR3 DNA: TGTGCCAGCAACCCGGGCCGGGACAGCGGTGGCTACACCTTC
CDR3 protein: CASNPGRDSGGYTF

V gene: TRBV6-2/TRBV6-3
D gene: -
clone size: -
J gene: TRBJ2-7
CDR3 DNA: TGTGCCAGCAGTTACCAGTTCGGGACTGCTTACTACGAGCAGTACTTC
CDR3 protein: CASSYQFGTAYYEQYF

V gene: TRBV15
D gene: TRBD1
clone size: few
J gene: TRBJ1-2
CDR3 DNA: TGTGCCACCAGCAGATCCGAGGACAGGGGGGGCTATGGCTACACCTTC
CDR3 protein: CATSRSEDRGGYGYTF

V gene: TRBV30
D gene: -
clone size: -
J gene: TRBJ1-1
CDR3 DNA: TGTGCCTGGAGTGTACACCGGGCGGCTGAAGCTTTCTTT
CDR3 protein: CAWSVHRAAEAFF

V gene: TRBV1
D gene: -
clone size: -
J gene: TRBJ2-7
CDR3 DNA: TGCACCAGCAGCCTAAGTAACTACGAGCAGTACTTC
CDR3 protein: CTSSLSNYEQYF

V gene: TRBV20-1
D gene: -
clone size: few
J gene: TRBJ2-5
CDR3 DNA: TGCAGTGCTAGAGAGGGGCCCAGAGGAGAGACCCAGTACTTC
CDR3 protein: CSAREGPRGETQYF

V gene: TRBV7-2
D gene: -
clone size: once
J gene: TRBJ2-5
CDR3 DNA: TGTGCCAGCAGCTTAGCCTTCCCAGGGTCGCCCCAAGAGACCCAGTACTTC
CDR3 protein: CASSLAFPGSPQETQYF

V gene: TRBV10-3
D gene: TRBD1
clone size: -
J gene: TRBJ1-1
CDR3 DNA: TGTGCCACCAGACAGGGGCAGGGGAACACTGAAGCTTTCTTT
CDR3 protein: CATRQGQGNTEAFF

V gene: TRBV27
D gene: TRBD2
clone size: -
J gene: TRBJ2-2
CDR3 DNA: TGTGCCAGCAGCCGGGGTCGGGGAGGGACCAACACCGGGGAGCTGTTTTTT
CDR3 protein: CASSRGRGGTNTGELFF

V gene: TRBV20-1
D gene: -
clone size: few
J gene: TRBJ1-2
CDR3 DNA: TGCAGTGCTAGAGCCCCCGGGGGCAGGGCAAACTATGGCTACACCTTC
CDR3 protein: CSARAPGGRANYGYTF

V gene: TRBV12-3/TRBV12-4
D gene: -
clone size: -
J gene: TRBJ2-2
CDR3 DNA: TGTGCCAGCAGTTTCGGGACAACGAACACCGGGGAGCTGTTTTTT
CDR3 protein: CASSFGTTNTGELFF

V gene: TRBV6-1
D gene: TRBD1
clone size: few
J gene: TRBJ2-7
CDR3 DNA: TGTGCCAGCAGTCCTCCGGGACAGGGGTACGAGCAGTACTTC
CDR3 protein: CASSPPGQGYEQYF

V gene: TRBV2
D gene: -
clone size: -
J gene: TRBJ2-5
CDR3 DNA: TGTGCCAGCAGTGAATGGGGGACCCAGTACTTC
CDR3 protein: CASSEWGTQYF

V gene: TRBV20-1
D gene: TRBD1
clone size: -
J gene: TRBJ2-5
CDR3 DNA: TGCAGTGCTCCTAGGACAGGGCCACAAGAGACCCAGTACTTC
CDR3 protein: CSAPRTGPQETQYF

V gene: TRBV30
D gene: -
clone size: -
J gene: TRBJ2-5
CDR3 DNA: TGTGCCTGGAGTCCCCGGCACGCGGAGACCCAGTACTTC
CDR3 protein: CAWSPRHAETQYF

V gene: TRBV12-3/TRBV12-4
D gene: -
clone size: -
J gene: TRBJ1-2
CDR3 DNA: TGTGCCAGCAGCCCTGACGATGACGGAGGCTACACCTTC
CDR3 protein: CASSPDDDGGYTF

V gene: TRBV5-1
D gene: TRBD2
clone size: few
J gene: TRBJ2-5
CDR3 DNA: TGCGCCAGCAGCGAGGGACTAGCGGGAGCTGGGGAGACCCAGTACTTC
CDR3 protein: CASSEGLAGAGETQYF

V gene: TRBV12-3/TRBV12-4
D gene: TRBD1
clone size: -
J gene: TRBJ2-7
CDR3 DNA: TGTGCCAGCAGTTTTTGGGACAGGTCCTACGAGCAGTACTTC
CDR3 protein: CASSFWDRSYEQYF

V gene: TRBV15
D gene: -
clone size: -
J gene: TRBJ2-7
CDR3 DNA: TGTGCCACCAGCTCCGGCGACCCCTTAAGAAGGGGCTACGAGCAGTACTTC
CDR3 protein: CATSSGDPLRRGYEQYF